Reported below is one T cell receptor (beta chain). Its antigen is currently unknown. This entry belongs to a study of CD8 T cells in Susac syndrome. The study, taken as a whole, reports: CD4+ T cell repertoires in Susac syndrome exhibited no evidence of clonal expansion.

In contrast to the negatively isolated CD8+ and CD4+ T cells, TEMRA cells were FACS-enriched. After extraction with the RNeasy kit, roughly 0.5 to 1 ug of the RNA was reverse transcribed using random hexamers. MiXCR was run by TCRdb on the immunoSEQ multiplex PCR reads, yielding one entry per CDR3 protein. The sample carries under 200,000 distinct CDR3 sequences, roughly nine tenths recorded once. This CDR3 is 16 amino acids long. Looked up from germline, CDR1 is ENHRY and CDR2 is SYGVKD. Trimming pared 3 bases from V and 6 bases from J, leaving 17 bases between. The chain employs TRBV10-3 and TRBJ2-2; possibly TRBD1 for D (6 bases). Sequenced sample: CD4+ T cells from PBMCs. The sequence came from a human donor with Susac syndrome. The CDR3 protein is CAISEQGLRRAGELFF. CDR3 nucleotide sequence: TGTGCCATCAGTGAACAGGGCCTCCGCAGAGCCGGGGAGCTGTTTTTT.